The rows below give T cell receptor beta chains drawn from one sample of a study of blood T cell repertoires in COVID-19. The method was immunoSEQ multiplex PCR; TCRdb's version includes in-frame clones alone and lacks a portion of them. The sample has about 320,000 clones; more than 85% are singletons. Sequenced input: PBMCs or T cells enriched from blood (not recorded which). These receptors were obtained from a woman aged 30 to 39 who had been exposed to COVID-19. Each CDR3 is given with its conserved first and last residue. D genes are given only for firm matches. Clone size is stated in some rows and not others, as once, few, many or a class when expanded.

V	J	size	D	length	DNA	CDR3
TRBV11-3	TRBJ1-2	-	-	16	TGTGCCAGCAGCTTACGGGATACGGGGGTACTAAATGGCTACACCTTC	CASSLRDTGVLNGYTF
TRBV4-2	TRBJ2-5	-	TRBD2	18	TGTGCCAGCAGCCAAGACATTTCCGGTAGCGGGGTGAGGAAGACCCAGTACTTC	CASSQDISGSGVRKTQYF
TRBV4-1	TRBJ2-7	-	TRBD2	15	TGCGCCAGCAGCTCTAGCGGCGCCGAGGGGTACGAGCAGTACTTC	CASSSSGAEGYEQYF
TRBV12-3/TRBV12-4	TRBJ1-2	-	-	13	TGTGCCAGCAGTTTGGGCAGGGGTTATGGCTACACCTTC	CASSLGRGYGYTF
TRBV3-1/TRBV3-2	TRBJ1-5	-	-	13	TGTGCCAGCAGCCAGAACAGGGAACAGCCCCAGCATTTT	CASSQNREQPQHF
TRBV7-6	TRBJ1-2	-	-	17	TGTGCCAGCAGCTTGCGTACCCAAGGGGGGGTAAACTATGGCTACACCTTC	CASSLRTQGGVNYGYTF
TRBV20-1	TRBJ1-4	-	-	11	TGCAGTGCCGCTCGGGATGAAAAACTGTTTTTT	CSAARDEKLFF
TRBV12-3/TRBV12-4	TRBJ1-2	-	-	12	TGTGCCAGCAGTTTAGGACTCTATGGCTACACCTTC	CASSLGLYGYTF
TRBV14	TRBJ2-7	once	-	12	TGTGCCAGCAGACCCCAGGTCCCCGAGCAGTACTTC	CASRPQVPEQYF
TRBV20-1	TRBJ1-1	-	-	13	TGCAGTGCTAGTGGGCTGCCGAACACTGAAGCTTTCTTT	CSASGLPNTEAFF
TRBV6-5	TRBJ1-6	-	-	15	TGTGCCAGCAGTTACGCCGGGACACAGAATTCACCCCTCCACTTT	CASSYAGTQNSPLHF
TRBV28	TRBJ2-2	-	-	12	TGTGCCAGCAGTCCACTAGGCCGGGAGCTGTTTTTT	CASSPLGRELFF
TRBV5-1	TRBJ2-3	-	TRBD2	16	TGCGCCAGCAGCTTGGCTAGCGGGGGGGTCATCGATACGCAGTATTTT	CASSLASGGVIDTQYF
TRBV5-1	TRBJ2-3	-	TRBD2	15	TGCGCCAGCAGCCAAGTGCGGGGGTCCACAGATACGCAGTATTTT	CASSQVRGSTDTQYF
TRBV6-6	TRBJ1-4	once	TRBD1	18	TGTGCCAGCAGTCACCGGACAGGGAGCCGGAGGCTTAATGAAAAACTGTTTTTT	CASSHRTGSRRLNEKLFF
TRBV5-4	TRBJ1-1	-	-	13	TGTGCCAGCAGTCTCAGGGAGGACACTGAAGCTTTCTTT	CASSLREDTEAFF
TRBV3-1/TRBV3-2	TRBJ1-1	-	-	15	TGTGCCAGCAGCCAAGAGTTACAGGGATTTGGTGAAGCTTTCTTT	CASSQELQGFGEAFF
TRBV7-3	TRBJ1-3	-	TRBD1	16	TGTGCCAGCAGCTTAACGGGACAGGACTCTGGAAACACCATATATTTT	CASSLTGQDSGNTIYF
TRBV9	TRBJ1-2	-	-	13	TGTGCCAGCAGCGTAGATAGAAACTATGGCTACACCTTC	CASSVDRNYGYTF
TRBV11-3	TRBJ2-5	-	TRBD1	14	TGTGCCAGCAGCTCTAACGACAGGGAAGAGACCCAGTACTTC	CASSSNDREETQYF
TRBV7-2	TRBJ1-2	-	TRBD1	13	TGTGCCAGCAGCCCGGACAGGGGCTATGGCTACACCTTC	CASSPDRGYGYTF
TRBV5-4	TRBJ2-2	-	-	15	TGTGCCAGCAGCCCCGGGACTTATAACACCGGGGAGCTGTTTTTT	CASSPGTYNTGELFF
TRBV19	TRBJ1-2	once	TRBD1	14	TGTGCCAGTAGGTCGACAGGGGGTGCCTATGGCTACACCTTC	CASRSTGGAYGYTF
TRBV20-1	TRBJ1-6	-	-	15	TGCAGTGCTAGTGAGAGACACGGAAATAATTCACCCCTCCACTTT	CSASERHGNNSPLHF
TRBV3-1/TRBV3-2	TRBJ1-1	-	TRBD1	13	TGTGCCAGCAGCCAACTAGGGACAGGGGAAGCTTTCTTT	CASSQLGTGEAFF
TRBV7-9	TRBJ2-1	-	TRBD2	17	TGTGCCAGCAGCCCAGGACTAGCGGGGGGTTCCTACAATGAGCAGTTCTTC	CASSPGLAGGSYNEQFF
TRBV6-5	TRBJ1-2	-	TRBD1	14	TGTGCCAGCAGAACGGACAGGGGTGGCTATGGCTACACCTTC	CASRTDRGGYGYTF
TRBV6-5	TRBJ1-2	-	TRBD1	14	TGTGCCAGCAACCCTAACAGGGGGGAAAGGGGCTACACCTTC	CASNPNRGERGYTF
TRBV5-5	TRBJ1-6	-	TRBD1	14	TGTGCCAGCAGCCGACAGGGCGAGGGTTCACCCCTCCACTTT	CASSRQGEGSPLHF
TRBV13	TRBJ1-1	-	TRBD1	16	TGTGCCAGCAGCCGGCACCGGGACAGACTGAACACTGAAGCTTTCTTT	CASSRHRDRLNTEAFF
TRBV5-5	TRBJ1-3	once	-	17	TGTGCCAGCAGCTTGGGACAGGCGGCGTTAGCTGGAAACACCATATATTTT	CASSLGQAALAGNTIYF
TRBV4-2	TRBJ1-1	once	TRBD1	17	TGTGCCAGCAGCCAGGAGACAGGGGGCGCCGGGAACACTGAAGCTTTCTTT	CASSQETGGAGNTEAFF
TRBV5-6	TRBJ2-3	-	TRBD2	15	TGTGCCAGCAGCCCTCTAGCGGGGCGGACAGATACGCAGTATTTT	CASSPLAGRTDTQYF
TRBV5-1	TRBJ2-7	-	-	15	TGCGCCAGCAGCTTGGACCCCACCACCACGGGGGAGCAGTACTTC	CASSLDPTTTGEQYF
TRBV12-3/TRBV12-4	TRBJ2-7	-	-	11	TGTGCCAGCAGTTTCGGGAACGAGCAGTACTTC	CASSFGNEQYF
TRBV19	TRBJ1-2	-	TRBD1	13	TGTGCCACCCGGACAGGGGGCATTAGTGGCTACACCTTC	CATRTGGISGYTF
TRBV11-2	TRBJ1-2	-	TRBD1	15	TGTGCCAGCAGACCTAGACAGGGCGGAAACTATGGCTACACCTTC	CASRPRQGGNYGYTF
TRBV14	TRBJ2-1	-	-	18	TGTGCCAGCAGCCAAGCGTCGCCAGCGTCGGGGGGCATAAATGAGCAGTTCTTC	CASSQASPASGGINEQFF
TRBV5-1	TRBJ2-1	-	TRBD1	16	TGCGCCAGCAGCTTACCCCCGACAGGGGAATACAATGAGCAGTTCTTC	CASSLPPTGEYNEQFF
TRBV18	TRBJ1-2	-	TRBD1	18	TGTGCCAGCTCACAAACCGGGACAGGGGCACAGGTCGACTATGGCTACACCTTC	CASSQTGTGAQVDYGYTF
TRBV19	TRBJ1-2	-	-	16	TGTGCCAGTAGTATAGATCTAGAGGAGGGCCGGAATGGCTACACCTTC	CASSIDLEEGRNGYTF
TRBV5-4	TRBJ1-4	-	-	15	TGTGCCAGCAGCTTAGCAGGACGGGATAATGAAAAACTGTTTTTT	CASSLAGRDNEKLFF
TRBV14	TRBJ1-2	-	-	20	TGTGCCAGCAGCCAAGTCCCCAACCCCTACGTTAAGGGGCGCCGATATGGCTACACCTTC	CASSQVPNPYVKGRRYGYTF
TRBV12-3/TRBV12-4	TRBJ1-2	-	TRBD1	13	TGTGCCAGCAGTCTGGACAGGGGCTATGGCTACACCTTC	CASSLDRGYGYTF
TRBV4-2	TRBJ1-4	-	-	15	TGTGCCAGCAGCCAAGATGGCCGGGTTGGTGAAAAACTGTTTTTT	CASSQDGRVGEKLFF
TRBV7-8	TRBJ2-2	-	TRBD1	15	TGTGCCAGCAGCAGGACAGGGGGCCTCACCGGGGAGCTGTTTTTT	CASSRTGGLTGELFF
TRBV2	TRBJ1-1	-	TRBD1	13	TGTGCCAGCTTCAGGGGGCGAGGGACTGAAGCTTTCTTT	CASFRGRGTEAFF
TRBV6-2/TRBV6-3	TRBJ2-3	-	-	14	TGTGCCAGCAGCAACCGGTATCACACAGATACGCAGTATTTT	CASSNRYHTDTQYF
TRBV5-1	TRBJ1-3	-	TRBD1	15	TGCGCCAGCAGCTTAGGGACAGCATCTGGAAACACCATATATTTT	CASSLGTASGNTIYF
TRBV7-9	TRBJ1-1	-	-	13	TGTGCCATCTCACCCGGAGGTAACACTGAAGCTTTCTTT	CAISPGGNTEAFF
TRBV5-1	TRBJ2-5	-	-	14	TGCGCCAGCAGATTGGGGGGCCCCGGGGAGACCCAGTACTTC	CASRLGGPGETQYF
TRBV19	TRBJ1-2	-	TRBD1	16	TGTGCCAGTAGTCCCCGGACAGGGGGGATGAACTATGGCTACACCTTC	CASSPRTGGMNYGYTF
TRBV12-3/TRBV12-4	TRBJ1-4	-	-	13	TGTGCCAGCAGTTTAGTTTCGGGGGAAAAACTGTTTTTT	CASSLVSGEKLFF
TRBV4-3	TRBJ2-1	-	TRBD2	16	TGCGCCAGCAGCCAAGATCGGATGGCTAGCGGCAATGAGCAGTTCTTC	CASSQDRMASGNEQFF
TRBV28	TRBJ2-5	-	-	12	TGTGCCAGCTCTGGCTCGCAAGAGACCCAGTACTTC	CASSGSQETQYF
TRBV12-5	TRBJ2-7	-	TRBD2	14	TGTGCTAGTGGTTTGATCGGGGGGTTGGGGGAGCAGTACTTC	CASGLIGGLGEQYF
TRBV5-4	TRBJ1-1	-	-	13	TGTGCCAGCAGCACGCAGGCGAACACTGAAGCTTTCTTT	CASSTQANTEAFF
TRBV7-9	TRBJ1-2	-	-	16	TGTGCCAGCAGCTATATAGGTAGCGACGGGGGGTATGGCTACACCTTC	CASSYIGSDGGYGYTF